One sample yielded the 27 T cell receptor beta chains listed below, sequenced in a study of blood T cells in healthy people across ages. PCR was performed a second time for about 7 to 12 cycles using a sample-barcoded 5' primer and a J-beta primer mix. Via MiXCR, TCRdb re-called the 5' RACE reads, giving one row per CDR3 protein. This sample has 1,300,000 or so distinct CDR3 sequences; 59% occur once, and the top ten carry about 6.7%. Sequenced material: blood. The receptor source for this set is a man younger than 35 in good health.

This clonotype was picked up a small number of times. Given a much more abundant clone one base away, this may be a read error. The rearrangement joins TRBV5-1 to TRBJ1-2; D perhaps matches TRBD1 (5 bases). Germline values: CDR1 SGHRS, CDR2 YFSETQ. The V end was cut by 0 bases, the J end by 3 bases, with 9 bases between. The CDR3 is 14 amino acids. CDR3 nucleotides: TGCGCCAGCAGCTTGGACGGGACTCACTATGGCTACACCTTC. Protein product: CASSLDGTHYGYTF.

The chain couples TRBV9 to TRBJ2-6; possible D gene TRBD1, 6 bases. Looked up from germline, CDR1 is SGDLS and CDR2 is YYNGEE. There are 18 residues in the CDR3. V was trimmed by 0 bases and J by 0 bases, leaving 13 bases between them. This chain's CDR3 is CASSVEVRGHSGANVLTF. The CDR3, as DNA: TGTGCCAGCAGCGTAGAGGTACGGGGACACTCTGGGGCCAACGTCCTGACTTTC.

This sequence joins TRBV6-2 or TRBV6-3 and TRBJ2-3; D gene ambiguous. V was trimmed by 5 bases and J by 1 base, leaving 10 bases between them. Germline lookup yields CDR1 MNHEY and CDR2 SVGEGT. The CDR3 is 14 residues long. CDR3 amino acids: CASSTGPGTDTQYF. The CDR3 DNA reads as TGTGCCAGCAGTACCGGGCCGGGCACAGATACGCAGTATTTT.

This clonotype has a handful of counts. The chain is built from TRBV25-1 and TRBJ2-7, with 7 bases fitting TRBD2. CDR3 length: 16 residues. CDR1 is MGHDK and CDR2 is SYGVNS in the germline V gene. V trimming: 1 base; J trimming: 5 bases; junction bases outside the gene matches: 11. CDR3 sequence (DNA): TGTGCCAGCAGTGAATTCCGGGGAGGGTTTAGCAACGAGCAGTACTTC. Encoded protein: CASSEFRGGFSNEQYF.

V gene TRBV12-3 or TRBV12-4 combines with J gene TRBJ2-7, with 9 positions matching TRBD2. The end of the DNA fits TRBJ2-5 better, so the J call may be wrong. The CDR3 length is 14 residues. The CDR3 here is CASSASGNWETQYF. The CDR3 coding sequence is TGTGCCAGCAGTGCTAGCGGGAACTGGGAGACCCAGTACTTC.

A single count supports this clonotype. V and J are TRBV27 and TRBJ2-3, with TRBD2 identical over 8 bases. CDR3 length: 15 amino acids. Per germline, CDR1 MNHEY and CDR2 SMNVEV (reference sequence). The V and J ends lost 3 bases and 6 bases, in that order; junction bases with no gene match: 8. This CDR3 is CASSLWTGGGDTQYF. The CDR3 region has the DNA TGTGCCAGCAGTTTGTGGACGGGAGGGGGGGATACGCAGTATTTT.

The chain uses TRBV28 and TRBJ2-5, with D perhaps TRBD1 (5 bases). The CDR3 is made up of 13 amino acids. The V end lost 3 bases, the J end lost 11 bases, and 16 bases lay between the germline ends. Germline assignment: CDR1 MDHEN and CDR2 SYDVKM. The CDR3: CASSFRQSNEQYF. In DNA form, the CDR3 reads TGTGCCAGCAGTTTTAGACAGTCTAATGAGCAGTACTTC.

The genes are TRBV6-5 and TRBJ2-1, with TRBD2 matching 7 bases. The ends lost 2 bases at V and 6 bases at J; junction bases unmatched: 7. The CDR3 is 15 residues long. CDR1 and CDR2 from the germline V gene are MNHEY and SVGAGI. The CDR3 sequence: CASSYGRTSGNEQFF. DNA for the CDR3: TGTGCCAGCAGTTACGGTCGGACTAGTGGCAATGAGCAGTTCTTC.

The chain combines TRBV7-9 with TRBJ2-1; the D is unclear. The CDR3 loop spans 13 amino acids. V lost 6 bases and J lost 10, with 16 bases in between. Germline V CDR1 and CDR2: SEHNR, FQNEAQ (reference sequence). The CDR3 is CASSREGAREQFF. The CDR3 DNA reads TGTGCCAGCAGTCGTGAAGGCGCTCGCGAGCAGTTCTTC.

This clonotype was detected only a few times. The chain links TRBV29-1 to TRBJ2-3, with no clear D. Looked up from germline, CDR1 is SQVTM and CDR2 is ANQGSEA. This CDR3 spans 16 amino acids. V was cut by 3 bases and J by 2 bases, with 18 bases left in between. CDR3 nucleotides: TGCAGCGTTGACGAATTGAGCCCACTTGACACAGATACGCAGTATTTT. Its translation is CSVDELSPLDTDTQYF.

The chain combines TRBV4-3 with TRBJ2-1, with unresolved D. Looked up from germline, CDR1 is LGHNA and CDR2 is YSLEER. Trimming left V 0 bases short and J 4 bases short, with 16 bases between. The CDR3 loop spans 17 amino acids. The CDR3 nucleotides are TGCGCCAGCAGCCAAGATTTGGTAAGGAACCCGTACAATGAGCAGTTCTTC. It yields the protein CASSQDLVRNPYNEQFF.

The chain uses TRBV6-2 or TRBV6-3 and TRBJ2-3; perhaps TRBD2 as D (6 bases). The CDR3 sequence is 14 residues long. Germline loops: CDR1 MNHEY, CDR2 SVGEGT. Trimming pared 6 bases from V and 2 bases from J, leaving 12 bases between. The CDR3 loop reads CASSIGTLTDTQYF. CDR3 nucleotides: TGTGCCAGCAGCATCGGGACTCTCACAGATACGCAGTATTTT.

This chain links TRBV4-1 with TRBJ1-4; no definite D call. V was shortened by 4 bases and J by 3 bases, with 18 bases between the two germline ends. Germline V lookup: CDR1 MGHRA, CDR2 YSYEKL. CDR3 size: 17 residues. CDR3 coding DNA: TGCGCCAGCAGCCCTCTTACCAACCCTTCGGCTAATGAAAAACTGTTTTTT. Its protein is CASSPLTNPSANEKLFF.

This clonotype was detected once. The CDR3 nucleotides are TGTGCCAGCAGCGAGGGGGAGGTTAAGGCCAACGTCCTGACTTTC. It yields the protein CASSEGEVKANVLTF. V usage is TRBV6-5 and J usage is TRBJ2-6; D could derive from TRBD1 or TRBD2 (6 bases each). The V and J ends lost 6 bases and 6 bases respectively, with 15 bases between them. Germline values: CDR1 MNHEY, CDR2 SVGAGI. The CDR3 is 15 amino acids.

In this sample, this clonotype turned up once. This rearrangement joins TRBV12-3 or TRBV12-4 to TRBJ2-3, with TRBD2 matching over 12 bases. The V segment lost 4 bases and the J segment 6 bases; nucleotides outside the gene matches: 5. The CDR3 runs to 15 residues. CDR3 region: CASSSRTSGADTQYF. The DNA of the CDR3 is TGTGCCAGCAGTTCCCGGACTAGCGGGGCTGATACGCAGTATTTT.

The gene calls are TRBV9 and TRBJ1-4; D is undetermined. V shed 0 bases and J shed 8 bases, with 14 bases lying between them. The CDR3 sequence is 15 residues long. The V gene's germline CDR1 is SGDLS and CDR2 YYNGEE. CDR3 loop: CASSVGRQSGEKLFF. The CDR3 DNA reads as TGTGCCAGCAGCGTAGGACGACAAAGTGGCGAAAAACTGTTTTTT.

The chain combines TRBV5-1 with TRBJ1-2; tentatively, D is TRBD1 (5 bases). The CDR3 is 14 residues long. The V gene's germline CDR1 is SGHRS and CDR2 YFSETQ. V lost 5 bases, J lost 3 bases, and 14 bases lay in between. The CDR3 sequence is CASRPTGRHYGYTF. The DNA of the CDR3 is TGCGCCAGCAGGCCGACGGGGCGGCACTATGGCTACACCTTC.

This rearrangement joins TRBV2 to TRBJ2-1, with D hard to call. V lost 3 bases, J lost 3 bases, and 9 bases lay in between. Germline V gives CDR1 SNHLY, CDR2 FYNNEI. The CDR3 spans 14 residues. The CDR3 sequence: CASSERQNYNEQFF. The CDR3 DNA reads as TGTGCCAGCAGTGAGCGGCAGAACTACAATGAGCAGTTCTTC.

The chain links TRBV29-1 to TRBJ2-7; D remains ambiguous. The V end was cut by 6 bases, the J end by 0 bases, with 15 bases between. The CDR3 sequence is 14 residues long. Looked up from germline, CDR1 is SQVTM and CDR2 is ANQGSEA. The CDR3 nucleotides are TGCAGCGTCGTCCTTGCCGAACTCTCCTACGAGCAGTACTTC. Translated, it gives CSVVLAELSYEQYF.

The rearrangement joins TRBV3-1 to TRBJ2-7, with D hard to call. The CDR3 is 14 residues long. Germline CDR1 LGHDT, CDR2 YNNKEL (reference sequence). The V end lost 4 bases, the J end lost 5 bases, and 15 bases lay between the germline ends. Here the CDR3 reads CASSPGRYPNEQYF. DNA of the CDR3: TGTGCCAGCAGCCCCGGGCGGTACCCCAACGAGCAGTACTTC.

This CDR3 reads CSVVDRVGVGGYTF. DNA for the CDR3: TGCAGCGTTGTTGATCGGGTAGGGGTAGGCGGCTACACCTTC. The chain combines TRBV29-1 with TRBJ1-2; perhaps TRBD1 as D (5 bases). V dropped 4 bases and J dropped 8 bases, with 20 bases sitting between them. The CDR3 contains 14 residues. Germline loops: CDR1 SQVTM, CDR2 ANQGSEA.

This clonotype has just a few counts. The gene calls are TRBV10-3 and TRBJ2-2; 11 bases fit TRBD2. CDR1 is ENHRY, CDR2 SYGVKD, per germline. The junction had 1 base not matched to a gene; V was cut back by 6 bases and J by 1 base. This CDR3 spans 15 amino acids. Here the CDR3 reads CAIRGTSGNTGELFF. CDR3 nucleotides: TGTGCCATCAGAGGGACTAGCGGGAACACCGGGGAGCTGTTTTTT.

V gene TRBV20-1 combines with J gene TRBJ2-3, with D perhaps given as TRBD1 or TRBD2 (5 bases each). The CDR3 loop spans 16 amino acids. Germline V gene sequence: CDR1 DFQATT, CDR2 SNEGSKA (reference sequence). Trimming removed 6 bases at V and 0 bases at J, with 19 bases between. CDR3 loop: CSARPGASTSTDTQYF. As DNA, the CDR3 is TGCAGTGCCCGGCCCGGGGCTTCCACTAGCACAGATACGCAGTATTTT.

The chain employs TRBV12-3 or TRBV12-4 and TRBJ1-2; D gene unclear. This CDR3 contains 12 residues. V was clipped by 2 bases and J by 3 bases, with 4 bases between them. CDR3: CASSLNHYGYTF. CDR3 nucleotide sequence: TGTGCCAGCAGTTTAAACCACTATGGCTACACCTTC.

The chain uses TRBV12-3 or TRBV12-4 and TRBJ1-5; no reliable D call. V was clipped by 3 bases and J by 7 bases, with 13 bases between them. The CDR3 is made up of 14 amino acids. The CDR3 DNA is TGTGCCAGCAGTTTTAACGGGGTTGGGCAGCCCCAGCATTTT. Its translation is CASSFNGVGQPQHF.

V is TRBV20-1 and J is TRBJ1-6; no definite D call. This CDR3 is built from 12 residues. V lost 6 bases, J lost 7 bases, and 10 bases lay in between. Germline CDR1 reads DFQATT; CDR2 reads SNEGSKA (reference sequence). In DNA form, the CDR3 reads TGCAGTGCCGACACGGGCAATTCACCCCTCCACTTT. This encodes CSADTGNSPLHF.

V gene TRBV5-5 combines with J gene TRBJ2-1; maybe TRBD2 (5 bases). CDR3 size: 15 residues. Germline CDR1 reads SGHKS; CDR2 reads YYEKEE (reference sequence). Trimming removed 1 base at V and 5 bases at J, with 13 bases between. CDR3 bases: TGTGCCAGCAGCTTGAGTGGCGGGTGGGACAATGAGCAGTTCTTC. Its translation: CASSLSGGWDNEQFF.